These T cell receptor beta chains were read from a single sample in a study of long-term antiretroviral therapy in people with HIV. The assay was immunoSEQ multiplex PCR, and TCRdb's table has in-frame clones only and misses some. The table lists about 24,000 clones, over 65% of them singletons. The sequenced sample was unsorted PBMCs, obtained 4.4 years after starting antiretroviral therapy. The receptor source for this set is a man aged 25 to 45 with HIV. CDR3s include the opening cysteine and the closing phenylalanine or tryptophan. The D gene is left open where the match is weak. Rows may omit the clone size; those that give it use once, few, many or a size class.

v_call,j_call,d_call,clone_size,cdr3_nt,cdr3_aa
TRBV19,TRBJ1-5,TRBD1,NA,TGTGCCAGTAGTATTCCACAACAGGGGAGCAATCAGCCCCAGCATTTT,CASSIPQQGSNQPQHF
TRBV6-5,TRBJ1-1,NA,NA,TGTGCCAGCACGAGGGCGGGGGGTGAAGCTTTCTTT,CASTRAGGEAFF
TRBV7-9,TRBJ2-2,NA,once,TGTGCCAGCAGCTTTGTGTCAGACACCGGGGAGCTGTTTTTT,CASSFVSDTGELFF
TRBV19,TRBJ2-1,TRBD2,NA,TGTGCCAGCCGACCAGGCAGACTAGCGGGCTACCTTGAGCAGTTCTTC,CASRPGRLAGYLEQFF
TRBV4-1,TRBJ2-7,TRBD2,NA,TGCGCCAGCAGCCAAGATCGGGAGGCTGGCTATTACGAGCAGTACTTC,CASSQDREAGYYEQYF
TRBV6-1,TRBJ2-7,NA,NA,TGTGCCAGCAGTAGCCGGGATTCCACCTACGAGCAGTACTTC,CASSSRDSTYEQYF
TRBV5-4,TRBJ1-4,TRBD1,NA,TGTGCCAGCAGCTTGGCAGGGGGTCGTGAAAAACTGTTTTTT,CASSLAGGREKLFF
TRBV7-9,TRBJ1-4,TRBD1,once,TGTGCCAGCAGCGGATACGGGACAGAGGATGAAAAACTGTTTTTT,CASSGYGTEDEKLFF
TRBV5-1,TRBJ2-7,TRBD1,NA,TGCGCCAGCAGCATGCCGGGACAGGGGGCCTACGAGCAGTACTTC,CASSMPGQGAYEQYF
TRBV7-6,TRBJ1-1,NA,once,TGTGCCAGCTCCCTTCGTTCGGACGGGGCAGTGAACACTGAAGCTTTCTTT,CASSLRSDGAVNTEAFF
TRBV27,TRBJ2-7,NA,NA,TGTGCCAGCAGTTTAGACAGTGGTCCCTACGAGCAGTACTTC,CASSLDSGPYEQYF
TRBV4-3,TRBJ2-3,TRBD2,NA,TGCGCCAGCAGCCAAGATATAGGGCGGTTAGCGGGAGTGGGAGATACGCAGTATTTT,CASSQDIGRLAGVGDTQYF
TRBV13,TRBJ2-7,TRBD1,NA,TGTGCCAGCAGCCAGGGGGCTGACAGGGGCCCCTACGAGCAGTACTTC,CASSQGADRGPYEQYF
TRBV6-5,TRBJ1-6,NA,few,TGTGCCAGCCGGGGAGGGAATTCACCCCTCCACTTT,CASRGGNSPLHF
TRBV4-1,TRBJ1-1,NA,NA,TGCGCCAGCAGCCAGCGTTCAGGGGAAGCTTTCTTT,CASSQRSGEAFF
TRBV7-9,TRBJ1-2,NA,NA,TGTGCCAGCAGCACCTCACAGGCGGTGGATGGCTACACCTTC,CASSTSQAVDGYTF
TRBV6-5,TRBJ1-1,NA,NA,TGTGCCAGCAGTTACTCATCCCAGATTGAAGCTTTCTTT,CASSYSSQIEAFF